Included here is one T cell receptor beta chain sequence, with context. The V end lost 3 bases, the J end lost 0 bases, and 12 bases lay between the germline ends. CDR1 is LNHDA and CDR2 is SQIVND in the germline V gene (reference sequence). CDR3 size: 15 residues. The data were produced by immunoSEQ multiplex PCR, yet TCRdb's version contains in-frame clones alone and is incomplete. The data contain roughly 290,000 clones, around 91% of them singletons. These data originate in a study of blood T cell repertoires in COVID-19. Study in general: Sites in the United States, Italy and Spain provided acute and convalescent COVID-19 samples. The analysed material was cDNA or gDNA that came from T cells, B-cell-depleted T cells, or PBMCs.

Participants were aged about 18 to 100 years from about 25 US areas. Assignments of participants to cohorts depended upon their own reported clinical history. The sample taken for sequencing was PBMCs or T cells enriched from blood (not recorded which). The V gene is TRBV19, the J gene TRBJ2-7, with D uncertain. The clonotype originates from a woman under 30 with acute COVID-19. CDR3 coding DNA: TGTGCCAGTAGTATCGCAGGTGTTGTCTCCTACGAGCAGTACTTC. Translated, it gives CASSIAGVVSYEQYF.